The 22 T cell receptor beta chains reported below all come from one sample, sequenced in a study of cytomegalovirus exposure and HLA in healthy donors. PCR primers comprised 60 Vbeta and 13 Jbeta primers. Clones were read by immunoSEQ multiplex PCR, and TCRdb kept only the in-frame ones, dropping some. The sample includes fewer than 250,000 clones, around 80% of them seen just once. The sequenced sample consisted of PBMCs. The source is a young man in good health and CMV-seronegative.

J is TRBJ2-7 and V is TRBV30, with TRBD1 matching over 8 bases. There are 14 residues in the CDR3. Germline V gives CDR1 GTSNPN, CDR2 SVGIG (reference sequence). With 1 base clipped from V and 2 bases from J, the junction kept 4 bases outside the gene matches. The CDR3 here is CAWSGDRPPYEQYF. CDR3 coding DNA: TGTGCCTGGAGTGGGGACAGGCCCCCCTACGAGCAGTACTTC.

CDR3 DNA: TGCGCCAGCAGCTTGGAGACTAGCGGGAGTTACGAGCAGTACTTC. It encodes CASSLETSGSYEQYF. The chain couples TRBV5-1 to TRBJ2-7; 12 nucleotides line up with TRBD2. V was clipped by 0 bases and J by 4 bases; unmatched bases: 2. The CDR3 runs to 15 residues. Germline V gives CDR1 SGHRS, CDR2 YFSETQ.

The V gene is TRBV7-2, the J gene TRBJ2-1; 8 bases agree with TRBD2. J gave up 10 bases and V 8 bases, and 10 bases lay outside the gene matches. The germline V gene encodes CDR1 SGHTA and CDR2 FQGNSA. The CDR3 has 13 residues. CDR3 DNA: TGTGCCAGCGGGCCAGCGGGAGTGTACGAGCAGTTCTTC. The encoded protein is CASGPAGVYEQFF.

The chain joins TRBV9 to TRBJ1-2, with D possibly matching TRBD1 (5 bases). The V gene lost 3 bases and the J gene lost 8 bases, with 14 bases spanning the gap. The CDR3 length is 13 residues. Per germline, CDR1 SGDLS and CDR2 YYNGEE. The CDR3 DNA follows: TGTGCCAGCAGCGCATCCGGGACTTTGGGCTACACCTTC. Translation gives CASSASGTLGYTF.

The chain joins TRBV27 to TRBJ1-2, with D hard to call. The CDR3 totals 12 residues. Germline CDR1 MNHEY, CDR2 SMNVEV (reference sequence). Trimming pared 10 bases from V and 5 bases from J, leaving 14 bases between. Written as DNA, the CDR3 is TGTGCCATCTTCCGGGGTGGGTATGGCTACACCTTC. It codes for CAIFRGGYGYTF.

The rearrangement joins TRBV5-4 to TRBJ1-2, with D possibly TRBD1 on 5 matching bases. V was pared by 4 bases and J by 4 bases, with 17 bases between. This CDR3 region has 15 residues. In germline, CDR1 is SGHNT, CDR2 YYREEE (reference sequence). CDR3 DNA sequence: TGTGCCAGCAGCGGAGCCGGCCGCGGGGGCTATGGCTACACCTTC. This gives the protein CASSGAGRGGYGYTF.

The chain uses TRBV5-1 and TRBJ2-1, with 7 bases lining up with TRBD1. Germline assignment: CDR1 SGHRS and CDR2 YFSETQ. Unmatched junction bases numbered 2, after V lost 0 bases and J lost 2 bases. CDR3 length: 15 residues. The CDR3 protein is CASSLVDRAYNEQFF. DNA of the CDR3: TGCGCCAGCAGCTTGGTCGACAGGGCCTACAATGAGCAGTTCTTC. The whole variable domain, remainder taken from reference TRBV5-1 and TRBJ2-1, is KAGVTQTPRYLIKTRGQQVTLSCSPISGHRSVSWYQQTPGQGLQFLFEYFSETQRNKGNFPGRFSGRQFSNSRSEMNVSTLELGDSALYLCASSLVDRAYNEQFFGPGTRLTVL.

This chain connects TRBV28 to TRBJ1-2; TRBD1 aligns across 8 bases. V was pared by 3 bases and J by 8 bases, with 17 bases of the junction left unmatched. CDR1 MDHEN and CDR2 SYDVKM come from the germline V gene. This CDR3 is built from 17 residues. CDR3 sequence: CASSFTDRALGSAGYTF. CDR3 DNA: TGTGCCAGCAGTTTTACGGACAGGGCTTTAGGCTCTGCCGGCTACACCTTC.

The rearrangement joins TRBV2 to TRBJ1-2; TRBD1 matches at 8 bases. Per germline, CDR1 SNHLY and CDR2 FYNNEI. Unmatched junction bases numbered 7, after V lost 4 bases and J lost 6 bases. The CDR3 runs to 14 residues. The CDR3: CASSADRGEDGYTF. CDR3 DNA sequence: TGTGCCAGCAGTGCCGACAGGGGTGAGGATGGCTACACCTTC.

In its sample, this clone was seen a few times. The CDR3 DNA reads TGTGCCAGCATCGGAACAAACAAGGGGGGCTACACCTTC. Protein: CASIGTNKGGYTF. The chain joins TRBV5-6 to TRBJ1-2; TRBD1 might be the D (5 bases). Trimming pared 6 bases from V and 8 bases from J, leaving 17 bases between. The V gene's germline CDR1 is SGHDT and CDR2 YYEEEE. This CDR3 region has 13 residues.

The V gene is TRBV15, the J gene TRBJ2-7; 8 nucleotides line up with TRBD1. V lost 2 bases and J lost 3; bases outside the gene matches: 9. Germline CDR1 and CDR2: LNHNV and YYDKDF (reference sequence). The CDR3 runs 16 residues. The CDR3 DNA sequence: TGTGCCACCAGCAGACTACAGGGGGTTATGTACTACGAGCAGTACTTC. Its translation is CATSRLQGVMYYEQYF.

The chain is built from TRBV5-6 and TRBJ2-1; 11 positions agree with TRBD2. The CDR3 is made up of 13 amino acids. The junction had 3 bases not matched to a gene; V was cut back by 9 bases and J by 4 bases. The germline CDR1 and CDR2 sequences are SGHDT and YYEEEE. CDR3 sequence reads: CATGTSGYNEQFF. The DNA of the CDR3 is TGTGCCACCGGGACTAGCGGATACAATGAGCAGTTCTTC.

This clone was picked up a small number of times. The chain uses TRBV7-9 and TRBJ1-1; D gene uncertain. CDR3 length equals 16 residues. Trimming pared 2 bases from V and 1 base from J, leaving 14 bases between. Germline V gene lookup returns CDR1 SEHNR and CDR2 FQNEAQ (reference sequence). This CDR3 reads CASSLSDAGRNTEAFF. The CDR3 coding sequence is TGTGCCAGCAGCTTAAGTGACGCGGGGAGGAACACTGAAGCTTTCTTT.

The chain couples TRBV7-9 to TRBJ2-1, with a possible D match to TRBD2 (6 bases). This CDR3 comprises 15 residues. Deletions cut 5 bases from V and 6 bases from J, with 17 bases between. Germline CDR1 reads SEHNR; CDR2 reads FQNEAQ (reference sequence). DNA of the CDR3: TGTGCCAGCAGCACGTGGTTTTACGGGGGCAATGAGCAGTTCTTC. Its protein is CASSTWFYGGNEQFF.

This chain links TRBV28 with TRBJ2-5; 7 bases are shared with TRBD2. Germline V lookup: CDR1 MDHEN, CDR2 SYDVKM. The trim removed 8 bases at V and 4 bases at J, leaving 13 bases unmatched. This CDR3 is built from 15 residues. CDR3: CASEFGGAGVETQYF. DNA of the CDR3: TGTGCCAGCGAATTCGGGGGTGCGGGAGTAGAGACCCAGTACTTC.

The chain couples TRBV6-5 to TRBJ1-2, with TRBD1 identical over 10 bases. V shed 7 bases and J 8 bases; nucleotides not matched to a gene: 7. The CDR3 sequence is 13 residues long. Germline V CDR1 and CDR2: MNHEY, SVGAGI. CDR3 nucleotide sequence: TGTGCCAGCACCGACAGGGGGCTCGAAGGCTACACCTTC. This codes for CASTDRGLEGYTF.

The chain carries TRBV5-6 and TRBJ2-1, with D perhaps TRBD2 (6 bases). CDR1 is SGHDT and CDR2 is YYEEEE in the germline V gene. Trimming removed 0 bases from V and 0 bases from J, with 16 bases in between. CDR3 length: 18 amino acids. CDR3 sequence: CASSLGLAMRPSYNEQFF. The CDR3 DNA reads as TGTGCCAGCAGCTTGGGGCTAGCGATGCGTCCCTCCTACAATGAGCAGTTCTTC.

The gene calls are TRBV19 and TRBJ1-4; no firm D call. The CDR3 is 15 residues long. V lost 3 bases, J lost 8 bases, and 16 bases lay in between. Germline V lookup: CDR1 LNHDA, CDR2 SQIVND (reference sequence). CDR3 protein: CASSIRGWFKEKLFF. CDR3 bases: TGTGCCAGTAGTATCCGAGGGTGGTTTAAGGAAAAACTGTTTTTT.

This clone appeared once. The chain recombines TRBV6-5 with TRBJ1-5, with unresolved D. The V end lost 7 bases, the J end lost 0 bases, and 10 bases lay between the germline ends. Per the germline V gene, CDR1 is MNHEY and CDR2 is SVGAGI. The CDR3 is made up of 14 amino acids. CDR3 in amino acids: CASNLAVSNQPQHF. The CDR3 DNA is TGTGCCAGCAACTTAGCGGTTAGCAATCAGCCCCAGCATTTT.

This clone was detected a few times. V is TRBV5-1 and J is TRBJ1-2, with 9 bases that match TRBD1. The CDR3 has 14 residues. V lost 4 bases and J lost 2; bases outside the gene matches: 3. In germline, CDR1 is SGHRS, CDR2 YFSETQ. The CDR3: CASSIGQGNYGYTF. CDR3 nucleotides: TGCGCCAGCAGCATCGGACAGGGGAACTATGGCTACACCTTC.

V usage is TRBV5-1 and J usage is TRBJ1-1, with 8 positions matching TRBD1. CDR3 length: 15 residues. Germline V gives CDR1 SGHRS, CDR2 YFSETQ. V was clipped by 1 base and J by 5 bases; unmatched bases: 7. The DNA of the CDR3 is TGCGCCAGCAGCTTGAGGGACAGGCAAAAAACTGAAGCTTTCTTT. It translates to CASSLRDRQKTEAFF.

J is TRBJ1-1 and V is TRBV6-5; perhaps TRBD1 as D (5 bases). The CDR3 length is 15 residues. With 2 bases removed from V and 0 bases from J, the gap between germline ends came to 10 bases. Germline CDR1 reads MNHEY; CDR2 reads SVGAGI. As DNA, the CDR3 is TGTGCCAGCAGTTACCGGGCGGACATGAACACTGAAGCTTTCTTT. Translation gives CASSYRADMNTEAFF.